This TCR beta chain was documented in a study of T-cell memory formation after mild COVID-19. The CDR3 covers 13 residues. V lost 0 bases to trimming and J lost 0 bases, with 1 base between them. Germline lookup yields CDR1 SGHVS and CDR2 FNYEAQ. 5'RACE primed from the constant segment yielded TCR alpha and TCR beta cDNA libraries bearing sample barcodes and UMIs. Each CDR3 protein gets one entry after TCRdb re-called the 5' RACE reads with MiXCR. The table lists more than 25,000 distinct CDR3 sequences, about 8% of them singletons. Notes on the study in general: Day 15 to 85 contractors were CD4/CD8 balanced; later expanders leaned CD4+.

This clonotype was detected many times. Its antigen is still unknown. Sequenced sample: PBMCs or a T cell subset sorted from them (not recorded which). The source is an adult woman who had mild COVID-19 (a few samples of this study predate the infection). Cell type and time point are not known. The V call is TRBV7-6, the J call TRBJ2-3; D uncertain. The CDR3 DNA follows: TGTGCCAGCAGCTTAGCCAGCACAGATACGCAGTATTTT. It translates to CASSLASTDTQYF.